The present T cell receptor beta chain was sequenced within a study of cytomegalovirus exposure and HLA in healthy donors. With respect to this clone: The antigen is undetermined.

A multiplex PCR was run with 60 Vbeta primers and 13 Jbeta primers. TCRdb keeps only in-frame clones here, not all; method: immunoSEQ multiplex PCR. The sample lists around 190,000 clones, roughly 77% occurring once. Germline loops: CDR1 MNHEY, CDR2 SMNVEV (reference sequence). J lost 6 bases, V lost 2 bases, and 6 bases had no gene match. The CDR3 is 14 amino acids. Whole-study findings and limits: Certain sequence variants were highly shared and formed a cluster, and this cluster was likely a sequencing artifact. It was about 150 TCR beta chains that were listed as cytomegalovirus-associated.

All donors participated as healthy donors of bone marrow. This chain uses TRBV27 with TRBJ2-7, with 8 bases aligning to TRBD1. The specimen was PBMCs. This receptor was identified in a woman younger than 45 in good health and CMV-seropositive. This chain's CDR3 is CASSLLGQGSEQYF. Here the CDR3 DNA reads TGTGCCAGCAGTTTACTAGGACAGGGAAGCGAGCAGTACTTC.